The clone carrying this T cell receptor (beta chain) showed up just a few times. Its matching antigen is unknown. The CDR3 consists of 12 residues. V was pared by 2 bases and J by 5 bases, with 6 bases between. These data originate in a study of T-cell memory formation after mild COVID-19. Amplification by 5'RACE using constant-segment primers produced TCR alpha and TCR beta cDNA libraries that carried sample barcodes and UMIs. TCRdb used MiXCR to reprocess the 5' RACE reads, holding one entry per CDR3 protein. The sample includes hundreds of thousands of distinct CDR3 sequences, approximately 20% of them seen just once. The study's findings and limits: Clones contracting day 15 to 85 were balanced CD4/CD8; later expanders leaned CD4+. Within pre-infection memory, some responding clones were found, suggesting cross-reactive memory joined. In second-wave clones peaking day 37, SARS-CoV-2 specificity remained unconfirmed.

The sequence was obtained from an adult woman who had mild COVID-19 (a few samples of this study predate the infection). Cell type and time point are not known. Sequenced input: PBMCs or a T cell subset sorted from them (not recorded which). This chain connects TRBV12-3 or TRBV12-4 to TRBJ1-2; D uncertain. In DNA, the CDR3 is TGTGCCAGCAGTTTATCACAGTATGGCTACACCTTC. Protein sequence: CASSLSQYGYTF.